This TCR beta chain derives from a study of identical twins. Study-level points and caveats: Beta out-of-frame sequences showed weaker excess sharing between twins. Models came in too low on out-of-frame TCR alpha sharing in monozygotic twins.

The CDR3 is 16 amino acids. Germline V gene sequence: CDR1 MGHRA, CDR2 YSYEKL. The junction had 12 bases not matched to a gene; V was cut back by 4 bases and J by 6 bases. In this sample, this clonotype turned up many times. Its antigen is still unknown. A universal primer site was created by template switching, with the cDNA bearing unique molecular identifiers. In TCRdb, the 5' RACE reads were re-called with MiXCR into one record per CDR3 protein. This table has fewer than 350,000 distinct CDR3 sequences, more than 6.5% appearing once. The same data also contributed to another study, on yellow fever vaccine responses in identical twins.

The sample consisted of memory (CD45RO+) T cells sorted from blood. This chain connects TRBV4-1 to TRBJ2-3; TRBD2 agrees at 8 bases. The TCR originated in a woman aged 18-29 years in good health. CDR3 bases: TGCGCCAGCAGCCGCTCAGTACTAGCGGAGGGTGATACGCAGTATTTT. Its protein is CASSRSVLAEGDTQYF.